The rows below give T cell receptor beta chains drawn from one sample of a study of T-cell reconstitution after alpha-beta-depleted transplantation in children. TCRdb processed the PCR reads anew with MiXCR; each CDR3 protein has one entry. The sample lists some 75,000 distinct CDR3 sequences, 7.3% occurring once. Sequenced here: PBMCs from the stem cell graft donor, sampled from the stem cell graft. These receptors originate from a human donor who donated a stem cell graft to a child with acute lymphoblastic leukemia. Each CDR3 is given without its conserved first and last residue. The order of the fields is V gene, J gene, CDR3 length, CDR3 protein.

>TRBV7-9|TRBJ1-4|13
ASSLMTVQNEKLF
>TRBV5-1|TRBJ2-7|15
ASSLAPRGGSSYEQY
>TRBV29-1|TRBJ2-1|12
SVGGRVSVNEQF
>TRBV27|TRBJ1-1|17
AALDTMAGDMGKNTEAF
>TRBV5-1|TRBJ1-6|12
ASSLAGENSPLH
>TRBV7-2|TRBJ2-1|13
ASSRQGGSYNEQF
>TRBV12-3/TRBV12-4|TRBJ2-1|13
ASRPMGLAGDEQF
>TRBV12-3/TRBV12-4|TRBJ2-1|13
ASTLASGAAGEQF
>TRBV5-1|TRBJ1-5|18
ASSLARPQPSRAQNQPQH
>TRBV5-1|TRBJ2-6|14
ASSLQRGRGANVLT
>TRBV5-4|TRBJ2-1|13
ASSFAGGPSNEQF
>TRBV19|TRBJ1-1|10
ASSMRGGSAF
>TRBV7-9|TRBJ1-2|14
ASSFPGTGQGYGYT